This T cell receptor beta chain was found in a study of blood T cell repertoires in COVID-19. Background on the study: T cells, B-cell-depleted T cells, or PBMCs supplied cDNA or gDNA.

Repertoires were generated with immunoSEQ multiplex PCR, while TCRdb's copy carries only in-frame clones and drops some. The repertoire has around 45,000 clones, 80% to 90% of them found once; the top ten carry about 9%. The CDR3 extends over 13 amino acids. Trimming cost V 4 bases and J 5 bases, with 11 bases left between them. Looked up from germline, CDR1 is MNHNY and CDR2 is SVGAGI (reference sequence). The V call is TRBV6-6, the J call TRBJ1-1, with TRBD1 as a possible D gene (5 bases). The receptor was derived from a human donor in a cohort sampled during active COVID-19. Sequenced material: peripheral blood. Here the CDR3 DNA reads TGTGCCAGCAGTTTGGGGGGGAGGACTGAAGCTTTCTTT. It codes for CASSLGGRTEAFF.